The clone carrying this T cell receptor beta chain was seen more than once but under ten times. This table comes from immunoSEQ multiplex PCR, and its TCRdb copy is limited to in-frame clones, with some not included. The sample records under 200,000 clones, 82% being singletons. In terms of age and location, participants ranged from roughly 18 to 90 years and lived in about two dozen US areas. Cohort allocation depended upon clinical history that participants reported. This CDR3 region has 14 residues. Per the germline V gene, CDR1 is SNHLY and CDR2 is FYNNEI. The V and J ends lost 2 bases and 1 base respectively, with 7 bases between them. The record originates from a study of blood T cell repertoires in COVID-19. Background on the study: The United States, Italy and Spain were the sources of the acute and convalescent COVID-19 samples.

The sequence derives from an older woman with acute COVID-19. The source material was PBMCs or T cells enriched from blood (not recorded which). V gene TRBV2 combines with J gene TRBJ2-3, with D perhaps matching TRBD1 (6 bases). The CDR3 sequence is CASSEYRGTDTQYF. CDR3 in DNA: TGTGCCAGCAGTGAATACAGGGGCACAGATACGCAGTATTTT.